This TCR beta chain was identified in a study of PD-L1 blockade in urothelial cancer. Study background: Before enrollment, 0 to 3 chemotherapy regimens had been given to patients. Blood yielded a median of around 150,000 T cells per sample.

Documented time point: pretreatment peripheral blood. TCRdb's table, derived via immunoSEQ multiplex PCR, lists solely in-frame clones and lacks some. The sample includes around 100,000 clones, about nine tenths of them seen just once. This CDR3 contains 13 residues. Germline-derived CDR1 and CDR2 are WNHNN and SYGVQD (reference sequence). V lost 6 bases to trimming and J lost 8 bases; unmatched junction nucleotides: 5. The source is a man aged 55 to 70 with urothelial cancer. This chain uses TRBV10-1 with TRBJ2-2, with 8 bases that match TRBD2. Sequences were derived from PBMCs, sampled around atezolizumab (anti-PD-L1) treatment. CDR3: CASSQRGSGELFF. CDR3 DNA: TGCGCCAGCAGCCAGCGGGGGTCAGGGGAGCTGTTTTTT.